What follows is one T cell receptor (beta chain) and its context. The data originate from a study of blood T cell repertoires in COVID-19. Study at large: Material from acute and convalescent COVID-19 was sourced from the United States, Italy and Spain. PBMCs, B-cell-depleted T cells, or T cells were the source of the cDNA or gDNA that made up the material.

Germline-derived CDR1 and CDR2 are GTSNPN and SVGIG (reference sequence). This CDR3 region has 14 residues. V dropped 1 base and J dropped 3 bases, with 13 bases sitting between them. Study processing details: Using reference gene primer amplification, nucleated cell counts were estimated. The data were produced by immunoSEQ multiplex PCR, yet TCRdb's version contains in-frame clones alone and is incomplete. The V and J calls and clone size were taken over from that table, and D and trimming were inferred from the DNA. The sample holds about 140,000 clones, roughly 80% seen once. This rearrangement joins TRBV30 to TRBJ2-7, with TRBD2 as a possible D gene (6 bases). The sequencing sample was made of PBMCs or T cells enriched from blood (not recorded which). The sequence derives from a man aged 40-49 years with acute COVID-19. Here the CDR3 DNA reads TGTGCCTGGAGTGGCGGGATTGGTGTCTACGAGCAGTACTTC. Translated: CAWSGGIGVYEQYF.